This is a list of T cell receptor beta chains from one sample in a study of human T cells and chemical hapten exposure. Each CDR3 protein gets one entry after TCRdb re-called the RACE reads with MiXCR. The sample holds around 200,000 distinct CDR3 sequences, 24% seen once. The sequences come from whole blood, collected in connection with sensitization to the hapten diphenylcyclopropenone (DPC). The source is a woman between 40 and 50 years old with alopecia areata. Some clones in this sample may be carry-over from other donors' samples. CDR3s include the opening cysteine and the closing phenylalanine or tryptophan. A D gene is named only where the DNA matches it firmly. Clone size is shown for a subset of rows, as once, few, many or a class of expanded clone.

D gene: .
clone size: few
CDR3 length: 14
J gene: TRBJ1-1
V gene: TRBV25-1
CDR3 protein: CASSEGGRLTEAFF
CDR3 DNA: TGTGCCAGCAGTGAAGGAGGGAGGCTCACTGAAGCTTTCTTT

D gene: TRBD2
clone size: few
CDR3 length: 16
J gene: TRBJ2-3
V gene: TRBV15
CDR3 protein: CATSRGHSGSTDTQYF
CDR3 DNA: TGTGCCACCAGCAGAGGACATAGCGGGAGCACAGATACGCAGTATTTT

D gene: .
clone size: few
CDR3 length: 14
J gene: TRBJ2-2
V gene: TRBV20-1
CDR3 protein: CSVPSMSNTGELFF
CDR3 DNA: TGCAGTGTTCCTTCCATGTCGAACACCGGGGAGCTGTTTTTT

D gene: .
clone size: .
CDR3 length: 16
J gene: TRBJ2-7
V gene: TRBV27
CDR3 protein: CASSLLGTSGSYEQYF
CDR3 DNA: TGTGCCAGCAGTTTGCTGGGGACCTCCGGCTCCTACGAGCAGTACTTC

D gene: TRBD2
clone size: few
CDR3 length: 15
J gene: TRBJ2-3
V gene: TRBV4-2
CDR3 protein: CASSSLAGGPYTQYF
CDR3 DNA: TGTGCCAGCAGCTCTCTAGCGGGAGGGCCCTATACGCAGTATTTT

D gene: TRBD2
clone size: .
CDR3 length: 15
J gene: TRBJ2-3
V gene: TRBV7-9
CDR3 protein: CASSPSGGMGDTQYF
CDR3 DNA: TGTGCCAGCAGCCCTAGCGGGGGAATGGGAGATACGCAGTATTTT

D gene: TRBD1
clone size: many
CDR3 length: 13
J gene: TRBJ1-2
V gene: TRBV30
CDR3 protein: CAWGQGVGYGYTF
CDR3 DNA: TGTGCCTGGGGACAGGGGGTTGGCTATGGCTACACCTTC

D gene: TRBD1
clone size: .
CDR3 length: 16
J gene: TRBJ2-5
V gene: TRBV6-2/TRBV6-3
CDR3 protein: CASFPPTGTAQETQYF
CDR3 DNA: TGTGCCAGCTTTCCTCCCACTGGGACAGCCCAAGAGACCCAGTACTTC

D gene: TRBD2
clone size: .
CDR3 length: 17
J gene: TRBJ2-7
V gene: TRBV28
CDR3 protein: CASSLGLTSWGLDEQYF
CDR3 DNA: TGTGCCAGCAGTTTAGGTTTGACTAGCTGGGGTTTGGACGAGCAGTACTTC

D gene: .
clone size: few
CDR3 length: 14
J gene: TRBJ2-7
V gene: TRBV4-2
CDR3 protein: CASSQDLTKYEQYF
CDR3 DNA: TGTGCCAGCAGCCAAGATCTGACAAAATACGAGCAGTACTTC

D gene: TRBD2
clone size: few
CDR3 length: 18
J gene: TRBJ2-7
V gene: TRBV2
CDR3 protein: CASLPIIHLREGPYEQYF
CDR3 DNA: TGTGCCAGTCTCCCCATAATCCACCTGCGGGAGGGCCCCTACGAGCAGTACTTC

D gene: .
clone size: .
CDR3 length: 14
J gene: TRBJ2-5
V gene: TRBV6-1
CDR3 protein: CASSEDLRRETQYF
CDR3 DNA: TGTGCCAGCAGTGAAGATCTGCGTCGGGAGACCCAGTACTTC

D gene: .
clone size: few
CDR3 length: 16
J gene: TRBJ2-3
V gene: TRBV7-2
CDR3 protein: CASSSGPPGGTDTQYF
CDR3 DNA: TGTGCCAGCAGCTCCGGGCCCCCAGGCGGCACAGATACGCAGTATTTT

D gene: .
clone size: .
CDR3 length: 15
J gene: TRBJ2-7
V gene: TRBV28
CDR3 protein: CASREIQVLGNEQYF
CDR3 DNA: TGTGCCAGCAGAGAAATACAGGTCCTGGGCAACGAGCAGTACTTC

D gene: .
clone size: .
CDR3 length: 13
J gene: TRBJ2-7
V gene: TRBV6-2/TRBV6-3
CDR3 protein: CASSLLGSYEQYF
CDR3 DNA: TGTGCCAGCAGTTTACTGGGGTCCTACGAGCAGTACTTC

D gene: .
clone size: few
CDR3 length: 15
J gene: TRBJ2-3
V gene: TRBV27
CDR3 protein: CASSYTGLRTDTQYF
CDR3 DNA: TGTGCCAGCAGTTATACGGGACTGCGCACAGATACGCAGTATTTT

D gene: .
clone size: many
CDR3 length: 11
J gene: TRBJ1-1
V gene: TRBV7-9
CDR3 protein: CASSQNTEAFF
CDR3 DNA: TGTGCCAGCAGCCAGAACACTGAAGCTTTCTTT

D gene: TRBD2
clone size: .
CDR3 length: 15
J gene: TRBJ2-7
V gene: TRBV7-2
CDR3 protein: CASSLELAASYEQYF
CDR3 DNA: TGTGCCAGCAGCTTAGAACTAGCGGCTTCCTACGAGCAGTACTTC

D gene: .
clone size: .
CDR3 length: 13
J gene: TRBJ2-7
V gene: TRBV5-6
CDR3 protein: CASSPIGLYEQYF
CDR3 DNA: TGTGCCAGCAGCCCTATTGGCCTCTACGAGCAGTACTTC

D gene: TRBD1
clone size: few
CDR3 length: 16
J gene: TRBJ1-2
V gene: TRBV10-3
CDR3 protein: CAISDGGQGAVYGYTF
CDR3 DNA: TGTGCCATCAGTGATGGGGGCCAGGGGGCTGTCTATGGCTACACCTTC

D gene: TRBD1
clone size: .
CDR3 length: 15
J gene: TRBJ1-5
V gene: TRBV6-1
CDR3 protein: CASKGQPNSNQPQHF
CDR3 DNA: TGTGCCAGCAAGGGACAGCCAAATAGCAATCAGCCCCAGCATTTT

D gene: TRBD1
clone size: .
CDR3 length: 16
J gene: TRBJ2-7
V gene: TRBV6-5
CDR3 protein: CASSYSIGQGSYEQYF
CDR3 DNA: TGTGCCAGCAGTTACTCGATAGGACAGGGGTCCTACGAGCAGTACTTC

D gene: .
clone size: .
CDR3 length: 14
J gene: TRBJ2-3
V gene: TRBV10-3
CDR3 protein: CAISVDLSTDTQYF
CDR3 DNA: TGTGCCATCAGTGTCGACTTGAGCACAGATACGCAGTATTTT

D gene: TRBD1
clone size: many
CDR3 length: 15
J gene: TRBJ2-3
V gene: TRBV7-2
CDR3 protein: CASSLKAGGADTQYF
CDR3 DNA: TGTGCCAGCAGCTTAAAAGCAGGGGGCGCAGATACGCAGTATTTT

D gene: .
clone size: few
CDR3 length: 17
J gene: TRBJ2-7
V gene: TRBV30
CDR3 protein: CAWSGARDLRISYEQYF
CDR3 DNA: TGTGCCTGGAGTGGGGCCCGGGACCTCCGGATCTCCTACGAGCAGTACTTC

D gene: TRBD1
clone size: few
CDR3 length: 14
J gene: TRBJ1-6
V gene: TRBV6-1
CDR3 protein: CASSGTGGNSPLHF
CDR3 DNA: TGTGCCAGCAGTGGGACAGGGGGCAATTCACCCCTCCACTTT

D gene: TRBD1
clone size: .
CDR3 length: 13
J gene: TRBJ1-1
V gene: TRBV4-3
CDR3 protein: CASSHEGQLEAFF
CDR3 DNA: TGCGCCAGCAGCCATGAGGGACAGCTTGAAGCTTTCTTT

D gene: .
clone size: .
CDR3 length: 13
J gene: TRBJ2-3
V gene: TRBV7-9
CDR3 protein: CASSENGADTQYF
CDR3 DNA: TGTGCCAGCAGCGAGAATGGTGCAGATACGCAGTATTTT

D gene: .
clone size: .
CDR3 length: 16
J gene: TRBJ2-4
V gene: TRBV7-9
CDR3 protein: CASSLIGQSGKNIQYF
CDR3 DNA: TGTGCCAGCAGCTTAATTGGACAGAGCGGGAAAAACATTCAGTACTTC

D gene: .
clone size: .
CDR3 length: 16
J gene: TRBJ2-3
V gene: TRBV4-3
CDR3 protein: CASSQEWRHSTDTQYF
CDR3 DNA: TGCGCCAGCAGCCAAGAATGGAGGCATAGCACAGATACGCAGTATTTT

D gene: TRBD2
clone size: many
CDR3 length: 19
J gene: TRBJ2-1
V gene: TRBV20-1
CDR3 protein: CSAAPHLTSGRAWGNEQFF
CDR3 DNA: TGCAGTGCTGCCCCCCATCTGACTAGCGGGAGGGCCTGGGGTAATGAGCAGTTCTTC

D gene: .
clone size: few
CDR3 length: 16
J gene: TRBJ2-3
V gene: TRBV7-2
CDR3 protein: CASSLDPGGGLDTQYF
CDR3 DNA: TGTGCCAGCAGCTTAGACCCGGGCGGAGGGTTAGATACGCAGTATTTT

D gene: .
clone size: few
CDR3 length: 14
J gene: TRBJ1-4
V gene: TRBV27
CDR3 protein: CASSSHLAPGKLFF
CDR3 DNA: TGTGCCAGCAGTTCGCACCTGGCACCGGGAAAACTGTTTTTT

D gene: TRBD1
clone size: .
CDR3 length: 16
J gene: TRBJ1-1
V gene: TRBV7-9
CDR3 protein: CASSLSRTGLNTEAFF
CDR3 DNA: TGTGCCAGCAGCCTAAGCCGGACAGGGCTGAACACTGAAGCTTTCTTT

D gene: TRBD2
clone size: .
CDR3 length: 16
J gene: TRBJ2-1
V gene: TRBV6-2/TRBV6-3
CDR3 protein: CASSYSKLAGYNEQFF
CDR3 DNA: TGTGCCAGCAGTTACTCGAAACTAGCGGGGTACAATGAGCAGTTCTTC

D gene: .
clone size: .
CDR3 length: 14
J gene: TRBJ1-6
V gene: TRBV7-2
CDR3 protein: CASSFGSNNSPLHF
CDR3 DNA: TGTGCCAGCAGCTTCGGGAGCAATAATTCACCCCTCCACTTT

D gene: .
clone size: few
CDR3 length: 12
J gene: TRBJ2-1
V gene: TRBV5-6
CDR3 protein: CASSLGPNEQFF
CDR3 DNA: TGTGCCAGCAGCTTGGGTCCGAATGAGCAGTTCTTC

D gene: .
clone size: few
CDR3 length: 18
J gene: TRBJ2-3
V gene: TRBV20-1
CDR3 protein: CSASVGWDLPKLTDTQYF
CDR3 DNA: TGCAGTGCTAGTGTCGGCTGGGACCTACCTAAACTCACAGATACGCAGTATTTT

D gene: TRBD2
clone size: .
CDR3 length: 16
J gene: TRBJ2-1
V gene: TRBV27
CDR3 protein: CASSTLAGRGGNEQFF
CDR3 DNA: TGTGCCAGCAGTACCCTAGCGGGAAGAGGGGGCAATGAGCAGTTCTTC

D gene: .
clone size: few
CDR3 length: 15
J gene: TRBJ2-1
V gene: TRBV10-3
CDR3 protein: CAISEGAEPYNEQFF
CDR3 DNA: TGTGCCATCAGTGAGGGAGCGGAGCCCTACAATGAGCAGTTCTTC

D gene: TRBD2
clone size: few
CDR3 length: 14
J gene: TRBJ2-1
V gene: TRBV6-2/TRBV6-3
CDR3 protein: CASSSSGTRNEQFF
CDR3 DNA: TGTGCCAGCAGTTCCTCCGGGACTAGGAATGAGCAGTTCTTC